This TCR beta chain came from a study of cytomegalovirus exposure and HLA in healthy donors. The length of the CDR3 is 16 residues. The germline gives CDR1 SGDLS, CDR2 YYNGEE. V was trimmed by 3 bases and J by 1 base, leaving 17 bases between them. This clone came up a few times. Its matching antigen is unknown. Points from the study as a whole: Clonal expansion was found to be greater in HLA-associated TCR beta chains than in equally common others in a later analysis.

Primers for the PCR totalled 60 Vbeta and 13 Jbeta. The protocol was immunoSEQ multiplex PCR, while the TCRdb copy is restricted to in-frame clones and leaves out a portion. The sample lists over 150,000 clones, about 69% seen once, with around 3% in the top ten. The rearrangement links TRBV9 to TRBJ2-7, with a possible D match to TRBD2 (7 bases). The source is a male donor in good health and CMV-seronegative. The sample was PBMCs. The CDR3 loop reads CASSGAGAGASYEQYF. The CDR3 coding sequence is TGTGCCAGCAGCGGGGCGGGGGCGGGAGCATCCTACGAGCAGTACTTC.